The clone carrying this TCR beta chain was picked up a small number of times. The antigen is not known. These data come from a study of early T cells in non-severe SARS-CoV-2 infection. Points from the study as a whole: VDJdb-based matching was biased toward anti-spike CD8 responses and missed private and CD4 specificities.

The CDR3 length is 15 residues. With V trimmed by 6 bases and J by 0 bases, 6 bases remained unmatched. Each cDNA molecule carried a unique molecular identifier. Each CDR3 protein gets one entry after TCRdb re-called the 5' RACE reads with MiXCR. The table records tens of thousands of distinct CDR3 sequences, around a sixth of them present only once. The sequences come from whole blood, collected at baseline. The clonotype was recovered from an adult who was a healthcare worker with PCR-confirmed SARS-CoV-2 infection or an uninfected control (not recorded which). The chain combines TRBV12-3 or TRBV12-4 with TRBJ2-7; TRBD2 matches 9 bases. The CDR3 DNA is TGTGCCAGCAGCCCTAGCGGGGATCTCTCCTACGAGCAGTACTTC. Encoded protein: CASSPSGDLSYEQYF.